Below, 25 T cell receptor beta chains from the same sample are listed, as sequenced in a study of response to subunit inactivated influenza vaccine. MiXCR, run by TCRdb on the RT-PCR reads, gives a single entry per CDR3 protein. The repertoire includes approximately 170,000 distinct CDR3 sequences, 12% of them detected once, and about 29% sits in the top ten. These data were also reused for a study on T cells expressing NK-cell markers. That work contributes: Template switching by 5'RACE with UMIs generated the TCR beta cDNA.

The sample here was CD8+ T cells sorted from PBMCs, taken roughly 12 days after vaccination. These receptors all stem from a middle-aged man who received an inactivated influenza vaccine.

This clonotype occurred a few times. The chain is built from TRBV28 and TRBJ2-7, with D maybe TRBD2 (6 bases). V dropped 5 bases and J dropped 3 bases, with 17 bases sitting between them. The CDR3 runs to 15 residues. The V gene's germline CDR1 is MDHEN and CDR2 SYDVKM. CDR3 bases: TGTGCCAGCAGTCTCGGGGGAGAAGATGACTACGAGCAGTACTTC. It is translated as CASSLGGEDDYEQYF. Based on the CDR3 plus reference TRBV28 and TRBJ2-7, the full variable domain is DVKVTQSSRYLVKRTGEKVFLECVQDMDHENMFWYRQDPGLGLRLIYFSYDVKMKEKGDIPEGYSVSREKKERFSLILESASTNQTSMYLCASSLGGEDDYEQYFGPGTRLTVT.

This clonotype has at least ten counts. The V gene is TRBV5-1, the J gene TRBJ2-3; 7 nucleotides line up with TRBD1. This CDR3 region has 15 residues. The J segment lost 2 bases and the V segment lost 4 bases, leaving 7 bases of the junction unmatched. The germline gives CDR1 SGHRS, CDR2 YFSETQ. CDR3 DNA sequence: TGCGCCAGCAGCCCGGGACAGCAGCCCACAGATACGCAGTATTTT. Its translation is CASSPGQQPTDTQYF.

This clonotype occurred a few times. Written as DNA, the CDR3 is TGTGCCAGTAGTGGACTTGGGTGGGCAGATACGCAGTATTTT. Protein sequence: CASSGLGWADTQYF. The chain uses TRBV19 and TRBJ2-3; D might be TRBD2 (5 bases). The CDR3 consists of 14 residues. With 5 bases removed from V and 4 bases from J, the gap between germline ends came to 13 bases. Germline CDR1 is LNHDA and CDR2 is SQIVND (reference sequence).

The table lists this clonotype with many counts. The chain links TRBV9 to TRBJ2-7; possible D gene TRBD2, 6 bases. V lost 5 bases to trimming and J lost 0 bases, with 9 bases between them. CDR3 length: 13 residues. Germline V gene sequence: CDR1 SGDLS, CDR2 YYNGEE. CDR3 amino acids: CASSPGDSYEQYF. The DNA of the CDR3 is TGTGCCAGCAGTCCGGGGGACTCCTACGAGCAGTACTTC.

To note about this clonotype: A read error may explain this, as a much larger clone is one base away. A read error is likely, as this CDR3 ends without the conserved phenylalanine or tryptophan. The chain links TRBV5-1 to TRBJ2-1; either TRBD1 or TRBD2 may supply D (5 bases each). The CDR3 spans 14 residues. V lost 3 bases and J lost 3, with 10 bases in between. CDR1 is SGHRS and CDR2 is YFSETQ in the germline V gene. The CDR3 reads CASSSWDGYNEQFL. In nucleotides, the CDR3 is TGCGCCAGCAGCTCATGGGACGGCTACAATGAGCAGTTCCTC.

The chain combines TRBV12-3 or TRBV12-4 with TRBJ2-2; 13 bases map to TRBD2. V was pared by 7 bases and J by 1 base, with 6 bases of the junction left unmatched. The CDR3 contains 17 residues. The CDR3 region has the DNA TGTGCCAGCACCATGGGACTAGCGGGACTGAACACCGGGGAGCTGTTTTTT. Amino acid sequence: CASTMGLAGLNTGELFF.

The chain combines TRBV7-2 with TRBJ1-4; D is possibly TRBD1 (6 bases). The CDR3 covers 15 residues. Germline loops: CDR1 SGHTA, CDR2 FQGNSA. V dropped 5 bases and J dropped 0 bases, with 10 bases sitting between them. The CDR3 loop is CASSRGPTTNEKLFF. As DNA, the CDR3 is TGTGCCAGCAGCCGGGGGCCTACAACTAATGAAAAACTGTTTTTT.

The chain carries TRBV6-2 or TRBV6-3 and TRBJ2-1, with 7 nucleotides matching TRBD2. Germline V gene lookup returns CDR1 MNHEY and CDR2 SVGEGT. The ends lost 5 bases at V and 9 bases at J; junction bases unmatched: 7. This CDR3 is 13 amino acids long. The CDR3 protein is CASSGGGWSEQFF. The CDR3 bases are TGTGCCAGCAGTGGGGGGGGGTGGAGTGAGCAGTTCTTC.

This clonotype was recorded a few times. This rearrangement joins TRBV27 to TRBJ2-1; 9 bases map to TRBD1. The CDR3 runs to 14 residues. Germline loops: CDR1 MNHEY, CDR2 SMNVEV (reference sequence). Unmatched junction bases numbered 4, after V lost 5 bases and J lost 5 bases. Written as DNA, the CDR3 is TGTGCCAGCAGTCTCCGGGACAGGGACAATGAGCAGTTCTTC. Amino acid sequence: CASSLRDRDNEQFF.

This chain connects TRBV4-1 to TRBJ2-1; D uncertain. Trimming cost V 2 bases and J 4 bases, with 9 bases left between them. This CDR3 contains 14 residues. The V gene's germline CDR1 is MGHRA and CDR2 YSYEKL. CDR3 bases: TGCGCCAGCAGCCAAAGGAGTTCATACAATGAGCAGTTCTTC. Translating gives CASSQRSSYNEQFF.

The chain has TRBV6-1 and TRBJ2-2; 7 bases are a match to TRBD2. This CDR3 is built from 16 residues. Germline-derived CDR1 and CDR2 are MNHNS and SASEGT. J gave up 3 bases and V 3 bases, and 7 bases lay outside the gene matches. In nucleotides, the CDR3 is TGTGCCAGCAGTGATAGCACCGGGAGGTACACCGGGGAGCTGTTTTTT. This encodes CASSDSTGRYTGELFF.

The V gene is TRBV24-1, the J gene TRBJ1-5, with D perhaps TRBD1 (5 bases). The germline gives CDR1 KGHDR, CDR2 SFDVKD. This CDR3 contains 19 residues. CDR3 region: CSLSWGTHDALCSNQPQHF. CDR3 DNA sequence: TGTTCTCTATCTTGGGGGACTCATGATGCACTGTGTAGCAATCAGCCCCAGCATTTT.

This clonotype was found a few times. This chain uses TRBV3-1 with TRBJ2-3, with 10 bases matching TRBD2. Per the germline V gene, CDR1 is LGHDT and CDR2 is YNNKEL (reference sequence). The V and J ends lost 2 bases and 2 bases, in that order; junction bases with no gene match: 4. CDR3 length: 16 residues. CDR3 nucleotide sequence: TGTGCCAGCAGCCAATCTAGCGGGGGTCCCACAGATACGCAGTATTTT. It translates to CASSQSSGGPTDTQYF.

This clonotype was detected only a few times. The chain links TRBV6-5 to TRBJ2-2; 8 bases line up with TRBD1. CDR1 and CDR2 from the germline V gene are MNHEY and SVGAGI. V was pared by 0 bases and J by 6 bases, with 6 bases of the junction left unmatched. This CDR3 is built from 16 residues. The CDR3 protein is CASSYSGQGLAGELFF. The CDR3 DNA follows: TGTGCCAGCAGTTACTCCGGACAGGGATTAGCCGGGGAGCTGTTTTTT.

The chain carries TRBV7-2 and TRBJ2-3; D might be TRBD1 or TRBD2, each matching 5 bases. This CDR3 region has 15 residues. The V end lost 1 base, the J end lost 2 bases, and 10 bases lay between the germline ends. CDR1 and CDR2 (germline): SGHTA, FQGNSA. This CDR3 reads CASSLVWGNTDTQYF. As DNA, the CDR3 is TGTGCCAGCAGCTTAGTCTGGGGGAACACAGATACGCAGTATTTT. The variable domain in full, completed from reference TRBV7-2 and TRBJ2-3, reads GAGVSQSPSNKVTEKGKDVELRCDPISGHTALYWYRQSLGQGLEFLIYFQGNSAPDKSGLPSDRFSAERTGGSVSTLTIQRTQQEDSAVYLCASSLVWGNTDTQYFGPGTRLTVL.

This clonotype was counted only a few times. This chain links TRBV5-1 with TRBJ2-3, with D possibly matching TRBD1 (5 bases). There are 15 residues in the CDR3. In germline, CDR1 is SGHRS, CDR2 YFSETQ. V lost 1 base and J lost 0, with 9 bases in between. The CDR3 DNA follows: TGCGCCAGCAGCTTGATGCAGGGAAGCACAGATACGCAGTATTTT. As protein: CASSLMQGSTDTQYF. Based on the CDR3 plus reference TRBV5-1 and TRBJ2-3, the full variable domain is KAGVTQTPRYLIKTRGQQVTLSCSPISGHRSVSWYQQTPGQGLQFLFEYFSETQRNKGNFPGRFSGRQFSNSRSEMNVSTLELGDSALYLCASSLMQGSTDTQYFGPGTRLTVL.

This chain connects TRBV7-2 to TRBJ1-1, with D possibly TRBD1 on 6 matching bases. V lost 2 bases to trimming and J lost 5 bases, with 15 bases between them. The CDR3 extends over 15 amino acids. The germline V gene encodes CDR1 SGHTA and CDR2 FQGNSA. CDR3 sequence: CASSLSRGAGTEAFF. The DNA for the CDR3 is TGTGCCAGCAGCTTATCTCGGGGGGCCGGGACTGAAGCTTTCTTT. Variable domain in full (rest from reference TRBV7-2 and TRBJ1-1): GAGVSQSPSNKVTEKGKDVELRCDPISGHTALYWYRQSLGQGLEFLIYFQGNSAPDKSGLPSDRFSAERTGGSVSTLTIQRTQQEDSAVYLCASSLSRGAGTEAFFGQGTRLTVV.

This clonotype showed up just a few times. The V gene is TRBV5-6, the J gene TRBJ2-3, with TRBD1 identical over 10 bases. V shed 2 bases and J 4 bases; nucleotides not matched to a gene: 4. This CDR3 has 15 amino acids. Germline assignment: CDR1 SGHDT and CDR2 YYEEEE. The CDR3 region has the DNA TGTGCCAGCAGCTTTGGGACAGGGGTACCAGATACGCAGTATTTT. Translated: CASSFGTGVPDTQYF.

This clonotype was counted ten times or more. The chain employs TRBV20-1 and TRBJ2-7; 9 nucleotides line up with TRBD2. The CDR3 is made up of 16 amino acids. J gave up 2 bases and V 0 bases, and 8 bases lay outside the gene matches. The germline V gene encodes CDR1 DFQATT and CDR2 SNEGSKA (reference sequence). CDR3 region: CSARELRLAETYEQYF. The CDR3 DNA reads TGCAGTGCTAGAGAATTGCGACTAGCGGAGACCTACGAGCAGTACTTC.

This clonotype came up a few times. This chain's CDR3 is CASAAGTGYYEQYF. The CDR3 DNA sequence: TGTGCCAGCGCGGCCGGGACAGGCTACTACGAGCAGTACTTC. The V gene is TRBV2, the J gene TRBJ2-7, with 8 bases matching TRBD1. The germline CDR1 and CDR2 sequences are SNHLY and FYNNEI. With V trimmed by 8 bases and J by 3 bases, 9 bases remained unmatched. There are 14 residues in the CDR3.

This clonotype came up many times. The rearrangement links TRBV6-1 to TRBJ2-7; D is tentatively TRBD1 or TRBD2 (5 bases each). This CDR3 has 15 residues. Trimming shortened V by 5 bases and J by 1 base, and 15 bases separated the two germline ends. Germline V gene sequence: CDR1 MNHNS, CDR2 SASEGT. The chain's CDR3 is CASSLNSGASYEQYF. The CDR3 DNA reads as TGTGCCAGCAGTCTTAACTCCGGGGCATCCTACGAGCAGTACTTC.

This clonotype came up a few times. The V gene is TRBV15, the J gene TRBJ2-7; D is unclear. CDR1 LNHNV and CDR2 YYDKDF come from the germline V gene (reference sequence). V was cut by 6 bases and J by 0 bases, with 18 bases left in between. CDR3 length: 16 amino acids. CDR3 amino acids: CATSSFLGIPSYEQYF. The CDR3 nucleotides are TGTGCCACCAGTTCCTTTTTAGGGATCCCCTCCTACGAGCAGTACTTC.

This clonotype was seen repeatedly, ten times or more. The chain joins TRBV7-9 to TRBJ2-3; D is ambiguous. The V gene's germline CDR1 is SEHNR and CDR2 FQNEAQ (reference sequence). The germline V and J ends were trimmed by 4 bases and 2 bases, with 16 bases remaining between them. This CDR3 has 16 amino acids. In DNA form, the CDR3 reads TGTGCCAGCAGCTCCCCGTCCTTCCCCACCACAGATACGCAGTATTTT. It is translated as CASSSPSFPTTDTQYF.

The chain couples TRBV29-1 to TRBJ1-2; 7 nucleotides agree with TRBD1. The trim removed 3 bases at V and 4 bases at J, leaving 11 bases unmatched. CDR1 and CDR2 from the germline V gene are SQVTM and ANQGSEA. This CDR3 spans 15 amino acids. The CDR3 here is CSVDTGRGRFYGYTF. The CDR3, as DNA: TGCAGCGTTGATACGGGGAGGGGGCGTTTCTATGGCTACACCTTC.

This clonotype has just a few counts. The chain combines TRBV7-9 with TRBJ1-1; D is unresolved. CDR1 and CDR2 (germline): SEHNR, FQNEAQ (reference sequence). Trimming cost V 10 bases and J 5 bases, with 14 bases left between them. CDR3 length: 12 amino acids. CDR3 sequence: CATWKWDTEAFF. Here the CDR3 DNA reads TGTGCCACCTGGAAGTGGGATACTGAAGCTTTCTTT.